The rows below give T cell receptor beta chains drawn from one sample of a study of vaccination and CD4 T cells after COVID-19. These receptors have no identified antigens. TCRdb called the PCR reads again in MiXCR, with one record for every CDR3 protein. The top ten clones hold approximately 35% of a sample with some 10,000 distinct CDR3 sequences, around 60% of them seen once. Material for sequencing was CD4+ T cells from blood, cultured in vitro. The receptors were sampled from a human donor who had recovered from COVID-19. CDR3s include the opening cysteine and the closing phenylalanine or tryptophan. D genes are given only for firm matches. Only part of the rows carry a size: once, few, many, or a class if the clone is expanded.

.	15	few	TRBV18	TRBJ1-3	CASSPQRTIGATIYF	TGTGCCAGCTCACCACAACGGACGATTGGGGCCACCATATATTTT
.	13	once	TRBV19	TRBJ2-2	CASSNTGPGELFF	TGTGCCAGTAGTAATACAGGGCCCGGGGAGCTGTTTTTT
TRBD1	13	.	TRBV30	TRBJ1-6	CAWGQGVGSPLHF	TGTGCCTGGGGACAGGGAGTAGGATCACCCCTCCACTTT
.	12	.	TRBV5-1	TRBJ2-5	CASSLGEETQYF	TGCGCCAGCAGCTTGGGGGAAGAGACCCAGTACTTC
TRBD2	14	.	TRBV7-9	TRBJ2-5	CASSLVTGGETQYF	TGTGCCAGCAGCTTAGTAACGGGAGGGGAGACCCAGTACTTC
TRBD1	13	.	TRBV20-1	TRBJ2-7	CSARGQGPYEQYF	TGCAGTGCTAGGGGACAGGGTCCCTACGAGCAGTACTTC
TRBD2	14	.	TRBV6-1	TRBJ2-4	CASRPGVAGVIQYF	TGTGCCAGCAGACCCGGGGTAGCGGGAGTCATTCAGTACTTC
.	11	few	TRBV23-1	TRBJ1-1	CASSGLIEAFF	TGCGCCAGCAGTGGCTTAATTGAAGCTTTCTTT
TRBD1	12	.	TRBV27	TRBJ2-5	CASSDREQTQYF	TGTGCCAGCTCGGACAGGGAGCAGACCCAGTACTTC
.	14	.	TRBV18	TRBJ2-5	CASSRRDSKETQYF	TGTGCCAGCTCACGGCGGGACTCAAAAGAGACCCAGTACTTC
.	16	.	TRBV20-1	TRBJ2-3	CSARELANIYTDTQYF	TGCAGTGCTAGAGAGTTGGCCAACATTTACACAGATACGCAGTATTTT
.	15	once	TRBV27	TRBJ1-1	CASSLSGPGPSEAFF	TGTGCCAGCAGTTTATCGGGTCCAGGGCCCTCTGAAGCTTTCTTT
.	16	.	TRBV6-5	TRBJ1-6	CASSYSVSSYNSPLHF	TGTGCCAGCAGTTACTCTGTGAGCTCCTATAATTCACCCCTCCACTTT
.	14	few	TRBV27	TRBJ1-2	CASSLGAGIYGYTF	TGTGCCAGCAGTTTAGGGGCAGGGATCTATGGCTACACCTTC
.	13	.	TRBV5-1	TRBJ1-3	CASSLGGENTIYF	TGCGCCAGCAGCTTGGGTGGTGAAAACACCATATATTTT
.	12	once	TRBV12-3/TRBV12-4	TRBJ1-1	CASSLGNTEAFF	TGTGCCAGCAGTTTAGGGAACACTGAAGCTTTCTTT
.	14	few	TRBV30	TRBJ1-6	CAWSFGTDNSPLHF	TGTGCCTGGAGCTTCGGGACGGATAATTCACCCCTCCACTTT
.	13	.	TRBV12-3/TRBV12-4	TRBJ1-1	CASSQQVNTEASF	TGTGCCAGCAGTCAACAGGTGAACACTGAAGCTTCCTTT
.	16	.	TRBV7-8	TRBJ1-5	CASSLDRGFSNQPQHF	TGTGCCAGCAGCTTAGATCGGGGGTTTAGCAATCAGCCCCAGCATTTT
.	16	.	TRBV7-9	TRBJ1-1	CASSDKGIVMNTEAFF	TGTGCCAGCAGCGATAAGGGCATCGTAATGAACACTGAAGCTTTCTTT
.	15	.	TRBV6-1	TRBJ1-5	CASRVVQGENQPQHF	TGTGCCAGCAGGGTGGTCCAGGGCGAAAATCAGCCCCAGCATTTT
TRBD1	15	.	TRBV19	TRBJ2-7	CASSIGGQGHYEQYF	TGTGCCAGTAGTATAGGAGGACAGGGCCACTACGAGCAGTACTTC
TRBD1	13	.	TRBV19	TRBJ1-1	CASSWDRNTEAFF	TGTGCCAGTAGTTGGGACAGGAACACTGAAGCTTTCTTT
TRBD1	14	.	TRBV18	TRBJ1-2	CASSPPTGAYGYTF	TGTGCCAGCTCACCACCGACAGGGGCCTATGGCTACACCTTC
TRBD2	17	.	TRBV7-2	TRBJ2-3	CASSLALAGAHTDTQYF	TGTGCCAGCAGCTTAGCTCTAGCGGGGGCCCACACAGATACGCAGTATTTT
.	14	.	TRBV20-1	TRBJ1-1	CSAREWGQNTEAFF	TGCAGTGCTAGAGAGTGGGGACAGAACACTGAAGCTTTCTTT
.	11	few	TRBV6-2/TRBV6-3	TRBJ1-5	CASSQIGPQHF	TGTGCCAGCAGTCAGATTGGGCCCCAGCATTTT
TRBD1	16	few	TRBV11-3	TRBJ2-2	CASSLRGQGATGELFF	TGTGCCAGCAGCTTACGGGGACAGGGGGCGACCGGGGAGCTGTTTTTT
.	13	.	TRBV6-2/TRBV6-3	TRBJ1-5	CASSSAGHQPQHF	TGTGCCAGCAGTTCGGCAGGCCATCAGCCCCAGCATTTT
TRBD1	14	.	TRBV12-3/TRBV12-4	TRBJ1-5	CASSLHRGGQPQHF	TGTGCCAGCAGTTTACACAGGGGAGGACAGCCCCAGCATTTT
.	13	.	TRBV27	TRBJ2-4	CASSLNRRDIQYF	TGTGCCAGCAGTTTGAACAGAAGGGACATTCAGTACTTC
.	16	.	TRBV2	TRBJ2-5	CASGGGSGTVQETQYF	TGTGCCAGCGGTGGGGGATCCGGGACGGTCCAAGAGACCCAGTACTTC
TRBD2	16	.	TRBV27	TRBJ2-2	CASTFRRTSSSGELFF	TGTGCCAGCACCTTCCGTAGGACTAGCTCCTCCGGGGAGCTGTTTTTT
.	14	.	TRBV19	TRBJ1-2	CASSIGGSSVGYTF	TGTGCCAGTAGTATCGGAGGATCAAGTGTCGGCTACACCTTC
.	15	.	TRBV20-1	TRBJ2-7	CSARDTAGVSYEQYF	TGCAGTGCTAGGGACACGGCAGGGGTTTCCTACGAGCAGTACTTC
.	15	few	TRBV5-1	TRBJ2-5	CASSLATLKKETQYF	TGCGCCAGCAGCTTGGCAACCTTAAAGAAGGAGACCCAGTACTTC
TRBD2	14	few	TRBV20-1	TRBJ2-1	CSAVTSGGVNEQFF	TGCAGTGCCGTGACTAGCGGGGGAGTTAATGAGCAGTTCTTC
.	13	.	TRBV2	TRBJ1-2	CASSGSGNYGYTF	TGTGCCAGCAGTGGCTCGGGGAACTATGGCTACACCTTC
.	14	.	TRBV2	TRBJ1-2	CASSGEEAGYGYTF	TGTGCCAGCAGTGGGGAAGAGGCTGGCTATGGCTACACCTTC
TRBD2	16	.	TRBV11-3	TRBJ2-3	CASSYGTSGRTDTQYF	TGTGCCAGCAGTTACGGGACTAGCGGGAGAACAGATACGCAGTATTTT
.	15	.	TRBV6-1	TRBJ1-3	CASSVVQYQGNTIYF	TGTGCCAGCAGTGTGGTTCAATACCAAGGAAACACCATATATTTT
.	12	once	TRBV2	TRBJ1-6	CASRQSNSPLHF	TGTGCCAGCAGACAGTCTAATTCACCCCTCCACTTT
TRBD1	16	.	TRBV6-1	TRBJ1-5	CASSEAGDRVDQPQHF	TGTGCCAGCAGTGAAGCCGGGGACAGGGTTGATCAGCCCCAGCATTTT
TRBD1	16	.	TRBV27	TRBJ1-5	CASRGETGNPSQPQHF	TGTGCCAGCAGGGGTGAGACAGGGAATCCGTCTCAGCCCCAGCATTTT
.	11	.	TRBV20-1	TRBJ2-3	CSARDSDTQYF	TGCAGTGCTAGAGATTCAGATACGCAGTATTTT